Reported below is one T cell receptor (beta chain). Losses at the gene ends were 4 bases for V and 8 bases for J; bases not matched to a gene: 12. This CDR3 is built from 15 residues. From germline, CDR1 is SNHLY and CDR2 FYNNEI. This record comes from a study of T cell responses to AZD1222 COVID-19 vaccine. Repertoires were generated with immunoSEQ multiplex PCR, while TCRdb's copy carries only in-frame clones and drops some. The sample has 100,000 to 150,000 clones, just over 85% seen once. The chain has TRBV2 and TRBJ2-3, with 7 nucleotides matching TRBD1. The sequence was obtained from an adult in good health. Source: peripheral blood, taken on day 0 of AZD1222 vaccination. The CDR3 region has the DNA TGTGCCAGCAGTGCCGGGACCGCGCCAGGGGGTACGCAGTATTTT. Translated: CASSAGTAPGGTQYF.